Listed below are T cell receptor beta chains from one sample, sequenced in a study of blood T cell repertoires in COVID-19. Using immunoSEQ multiplex PCR, the repertoire was profiled, and TCRdb retains in-frame clones only, with some absent. The data hold about 100,000 clones, with roughly 90% observed a single time. What was sequenced was peripheral blood. The receptors shown here come from a man aged 65 to 79 with acute or convalescent COVID-19. Each CDR3 is given with its conserved first and last residue. Each record gives: V gene, clone size, J gene, D gene, CDR3 DNA, CDR3 protein. D genes are given only for firm matches. Some rows mark clone size as missing; the rest say once, few, many or name a class of expanded clone.

TRBV5-1	NA	TRBJ2-5	NA	TGCGCCAGCAGCTTGAATTTTCTTAAACTCCAAGAGACCCAGTACTTC	CASSLNFLKLQETQYF
TRBV5-1	NA	TRBJ2-3	TRBD2	TGCGCCAGCAGCCCGGGGACTAGCGGGTTGGGGGATACGCAGTATTTT	CASSPGTSGLGDTQYF
TRBV6-5	NA	TRBJ1-2	TRBD1	TGTGCCAGCAGTCTGACAGGGAACTATGGCTACACCTTC	CASSLTGNYGYTF
TRBV5-1	NA	TRBJ1-6	TRBD1	TGCGCCAGCAGCGCAACAGGGGGGACATATAATTCACCCCTCCACTTT	CASSATGGTYNSPLHF
TRBV18	NA	TRBJ1-3	NA	TGTGCCAGCTCACCACCGGGCGAATACCTCTCTGGAAACACCATATATTTT	CASSPPGEYLSGNTIYF
TRBV4-1	few	TRBJ2-2	TRBD2	TGCGCCAGCAGCCAAGTAGCGGGGGGTCACACCGGGGAGCTGTTTTTT	CASSQVAGGHTGELFF
TRBV7-2	once	TRBJ1-2	TRBD1	TGTGCCAGCAGCTTAAGGCGAACAGGGGTAGTGGAGTATGGCTACACCTTC	CASSLRRTGVVEYGYTF
TRBV21-1	NA	TRBJ2-2	NA	TGTGCCAGGGAGAAACTAGCGGGGGGAGGGAACACCGGGGAGCTGTTTTTT	CAREKLAGGGNTGELFF
TRBV2	NA	TRBJ2-1	TRBD2	TGTGCCAGCAGTCAACGGACTAGCGGGGGTTCCTACAATGAGCAGTTCTTC	CASSQRTSGGSYNEQFF
TRBV25-1	NA	TRBJ1-2	NA	TGTGCCAGCAGTGCTCTCGGACAAGACTATGGCTACACCTTC	CASSALGQDYGYTF
TRBV5-1	NA	TRBJ1-6	TRBD1	TGCGCCAGCAGCAACGCCGGGACAGGGCAATTGCGCTATAATTCACCCCTCCACTTT	CASSNAGTGQLRYNSPLHF
TRBV6-4	NA	TRBJ2-5	TRBD2	TGTGCCAGCAGTGACTCGAATGCGGGGGGGGCAAGAGAGGGGACCCAGTACTTC	CASSDSNAGGAREGTQYF
TRBV6-5	NA	TRBJ1-2	NA	TGTGCCAGCAGTTACTCTTCCAGGAACTATGGCTACACCTTC	CASSYSSRNYGYTF
TRBV28	NA	TRBJ2-3	NA	TGTGCCAGCAAAGATCCCGGGGATACGCAGTATTTT	CASKDPGDTQYF
TRBV7-8	NA	TRBJ2-1	NA	TGTGCCAGCAGTTATCGACTAGACTACAATGAGCAGTTCTTC	CASSYRLDYNEQFF
TRBV5-6	NA	TRBJ1-1	NA	TGTGCCAGCAGCTTCCCGCGGGAGGAGAAAGCTTTCTTT	CASSFPREEKAFF
TRBV27	NA	TRBJ1-4	NA	TGTGCCAGCAGGAACCGGGGTCTCGGAAATGAAAAACTGTTTTTT	CASRNRGLGNEKLFF
TRBV5-1	NA	TRBJ2-2	TRBD2	TGCGCCAGCAGCTTTCGCCAGCGGGGGGGCCGCACCGGGGAGCTGTTTTTT	CASSFRQRGGRTGELFF
TRBV5-5	NA	TRBJ1-2	NA	TGTGCCAGCAGCCCATTGACAGGCACCTATGGCTACACCTTC	CASSPLTGTYGYTF
TRBV7-9	NA	TRBJ1-1	TRBD1	TGTGCCAGCAGCCCACAGGGGGCGCGCACTGAAGCTTTCTTT	CASSPQGARTEAFF
TRBV2	NA	TRBJ1-5	TRBD1	TGTGCCAGCACCCCGAGGACAGGACCAAATCAGCCCCAGCATTTT	CASTPRTGPNQPQHF
TRBV5-1	NA	TRBJ2-3	TRBD2	TGCGCCAGCAGCCGGGGGTCTAGCGGCACTAGCACAGATACGCAGTATTTT	CASSRGSSGTSTDTQYF
TRBV11-2	NA	TRBJ1-2	NA	TGTGCCAGCAGCTTCCTCAGGGATGGCTACACCTTC	CASSFLRDGYTF
TRBV3-1/TRBV3-2	NA	TRBJ2-2	TRBD2	TGTGCCAGCTCTACGGGAGGGCCGAACACCGGGGAGCTGTTTTTT	CASSTGGPNTGELFF
TRBV13	once	TRBJ2-5	TRBD2	TGTGCCAGCAGCTTAATGACTAGCGGGGGGCAAGAGACCCAGTACTTC	CASSLMTSGGQETQYF
TRBV6-5	NA	TRBJ1-3	NA	TGTGCCAGCAGTTCGGTTGTCTCTGGAAACACCATATATTTT	CASSSVVSGNTIYF
TRBV2	NA	TRBJ1-1	TRBD1	TGTGCCAGCAGTGAAGTGAACAGGGGGGAAGCTTTCTTT	CASSEVNRGEAFF
TRBV27	once	TRBJ1-5	NA	TGTGCCAGCAGTTTCGTAGGGGAATTCCATCAGCCCCAGCATTTT	CASSFVGEFHQPQHF